These 6 T cell receptor beta chains share one sample of origin, sequenced in a study of CD8+CD57+ T cells in acquired aplastic anemia listed by TCRdb under 2018. Sequenced using an Illumina HiSeq 2000. Genomic DNA was used as template for profiling of TCR beta VDJ combinations and CDR3 sequences. Clones were called with MiXCR by TCRdb after fastp trimmed the public reads at Q25, and only in-frame beta chains were retained. A single entry per CDR3 protein holds the most common genes and DNA from its merged rows. A total of under 250,000 distinct CDR3 sequences appear in this sample, 65% of them only once. The ten largest make up roughly 61% of the sample. Flow cytometry had shown CD8+CD57+ cell expansion in the patients selected for sequencing. The specimen was sorted CD4+, CD8+, or CD8+CD57+ T cells (not recorded which) from PBMCs. These receptor sequences come from a human donor with aplastic anemia.

The chain links TRBV7-9 to TRBJ2-5; D possibly corresponds to TRBD1 (5 bases). The CDR3 is made up of 14 amino acids. Germline CDR1 is SEHNR and CDR2 is FQNEAQ (reference sequence). V was trimmed by 3 bases and J by 2 bases, leaving 10 bases between them. The CDR3 protein is CASSFFDSQETQYF. Written as DNA, the CDR3 is TGTGCCAGCAGCTTTTTTGACAGTCAAGAGACCCAGTACTTC. The full variable domain, in which reference TRBV7-9 and TRBJ2-5 provide the parts outside the CDR3, is DTGVSQNPRHKITKRGQNVTFRCDPISEHNRLYWYRQTLGQGPEFLTYFQNEAQLEKSRLLSDRFSAERPKGSFSTLEIQRTEQGDSAMYLCASSFFDSQETQYFGPGTRLLVL.

About this clonotype: A junction boundary mismatches the germline segment, possibly from a read error. The chain couples TRBV5-1 to TRBJ1-2, with D uncertain. The CDR3 is 10 amino acids. The V gene's germline CDR1 is SGHRS and CDR2 YFSETQ. CDR3 protein: CASSLHGYTF. For the CDR3, the DNA is TGTGCCAGCAGCTTACATGGCTACACCTTC.

J is TRBJ2-5 and V is TRBV7-3, with TRBD2 matching 10 bases. This CDR3 is 16 amino acids long. After removal of 5 bases from V and 5 bases from J, the junction contained 11 bases not matched to a gene. CDR1 is SGHTA and CDR2 is FQGTGA in the germline V gene. In nucleotides, the CDR3 is TGTGCCAGCAGCATACATCAGCGGGGGGGCGAGGAGACCCAGTACTTC. Protein sequence: CASSIHQRGGEETQYF.

This clonotype was detected ten times or more. The CDR3 loop is CSASPPSRTVYNEQFF. DNA of the CDR3: TGCAGTGCTAGTCCCCCCAGCCGAACAGTCTACAATGAGCAGTTCTTC. The rearrangement links TRBV20-1 to TRBJ2-1, with D hard to call. Per germline, CDR1 DFQATT and CDR2 SNEGSKA (reference sequence). This CDR3 spans 16 amino acids. V was cut by 3 bases and J by 3 bases, with 18 bases left in between.

J is TRBJ1-1 and V is TRBV20-1; TRBD1 matches at 10 bases. Germline V gene lookup returns CDR1 DFQATT and CDR2 SNEGSKA (reference sequence). This CDR3 spans 14 amino acids. After removal of 5 bases from V and 4 bases from J, the junction contained 7 bases not matched to a gene. The CDR3 bases are TGCAGTGCTGGGACAGGGGAGGATGCCACTGAAGCTTTCTTT. This sequence encodes CSAGTGEDATEAFF.

This clonotype has only a few counts. The J gene is TRBJ1-5, the V gene TRBV19; no firm D call. This CDR3 is 15 amino acids long. Germline-derived CDR1 and CDR2 are LNHDA and SQIVND (reference sequence). V was shortened by 4 bases and J by 1 base, with 11 bases between the two germline ends. CDR3 sequence: CASSRAPASNQPQHF. CDR3 nucleotides: TGTGCCAGTAGTAGGGCCCCTGCGAGCAATCAGCCCCAGCATTTT.